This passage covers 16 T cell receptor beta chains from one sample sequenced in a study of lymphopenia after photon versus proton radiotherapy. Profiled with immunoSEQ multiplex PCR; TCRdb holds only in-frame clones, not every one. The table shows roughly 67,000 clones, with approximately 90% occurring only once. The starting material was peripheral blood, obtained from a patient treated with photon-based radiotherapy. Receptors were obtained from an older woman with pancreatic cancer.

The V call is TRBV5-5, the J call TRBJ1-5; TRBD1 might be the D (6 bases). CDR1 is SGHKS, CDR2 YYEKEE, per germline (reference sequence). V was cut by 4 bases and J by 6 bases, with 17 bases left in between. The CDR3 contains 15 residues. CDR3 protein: CASSIRGGRSQPQHF. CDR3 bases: TGTGCCAGCAGCATCCGGGGGGGGCGGAGTCAGCCCCAGCATTTT.

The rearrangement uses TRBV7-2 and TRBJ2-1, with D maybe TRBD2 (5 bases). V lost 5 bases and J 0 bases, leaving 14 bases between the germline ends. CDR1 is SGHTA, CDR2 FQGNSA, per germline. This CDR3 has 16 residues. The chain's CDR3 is CASSVLSGSSYNEQFF. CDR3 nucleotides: TGTGCCAGCAGCGTTCTAAGCGGTAGCTCCTACAATGAGCAGTTCTTC.

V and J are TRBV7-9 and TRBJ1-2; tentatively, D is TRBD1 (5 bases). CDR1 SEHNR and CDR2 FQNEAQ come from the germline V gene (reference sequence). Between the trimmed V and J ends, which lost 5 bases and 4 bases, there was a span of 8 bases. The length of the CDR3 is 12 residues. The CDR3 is CASSAQGYGYTF. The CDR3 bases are TGTGCCAGCAGCGCGCAGGGCTATGGCTACACCTTC.

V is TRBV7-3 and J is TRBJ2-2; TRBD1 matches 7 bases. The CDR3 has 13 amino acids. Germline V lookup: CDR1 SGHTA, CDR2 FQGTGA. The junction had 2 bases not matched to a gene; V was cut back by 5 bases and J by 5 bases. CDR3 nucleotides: TGTGCCAGCAGCGAGACAGGGACCGGGGAGCTGTTTTTT. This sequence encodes CASSETGTGELFF. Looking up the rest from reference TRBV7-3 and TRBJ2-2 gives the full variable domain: GAGVSQTPSNKVTEKGKYVELRCDPISGHTALYWYRQSLGQGPEFLIYFQGTGAADDSGLPNDRFFAVRPEGSVSTLKIQRTERGDSAVYLCASSETGTGELFFGEGSRLTVL.

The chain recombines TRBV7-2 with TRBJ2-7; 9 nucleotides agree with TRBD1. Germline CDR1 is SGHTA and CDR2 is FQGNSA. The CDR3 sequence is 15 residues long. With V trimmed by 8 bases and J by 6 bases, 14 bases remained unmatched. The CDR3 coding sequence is TGTGCCAGCGAGTCGTCAGGGACAGGGTTTTCCGAGCAGTACTTC. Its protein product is CASESSGTGFSEQYF.

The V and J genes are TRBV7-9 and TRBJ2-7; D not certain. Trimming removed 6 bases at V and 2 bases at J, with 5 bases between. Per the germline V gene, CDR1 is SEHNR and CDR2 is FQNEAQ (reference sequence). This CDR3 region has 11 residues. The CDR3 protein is CASSVTYEQYF. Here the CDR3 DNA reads TGTGCCAGCAGTGTAACCTACGAGCAGTACTTC.

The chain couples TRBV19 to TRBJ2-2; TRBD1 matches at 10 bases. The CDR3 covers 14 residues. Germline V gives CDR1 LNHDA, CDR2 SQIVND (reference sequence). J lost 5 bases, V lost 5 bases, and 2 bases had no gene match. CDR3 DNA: TGTGCCAGTAGTGACAGGGGGCGAACCGGGGAGCTGTTTTTT. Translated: CASSDRGRTGELFF.

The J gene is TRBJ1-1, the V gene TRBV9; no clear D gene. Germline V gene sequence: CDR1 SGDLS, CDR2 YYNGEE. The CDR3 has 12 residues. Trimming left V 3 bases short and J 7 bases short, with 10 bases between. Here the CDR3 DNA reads TGTGCCAGCAGCGGGGTGAGTGGTGAAGCTTTCTTT. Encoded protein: CASSGVSGEAFF.

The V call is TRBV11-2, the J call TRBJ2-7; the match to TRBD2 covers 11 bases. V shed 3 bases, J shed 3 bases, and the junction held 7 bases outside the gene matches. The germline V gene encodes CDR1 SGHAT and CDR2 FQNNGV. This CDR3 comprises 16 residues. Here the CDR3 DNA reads TGTGCCAGCAGCTTCACGCTTACTAGCGGGAGCTACGAGCAGTACTTC. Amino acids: CASSFTLTSGSYEQYF.

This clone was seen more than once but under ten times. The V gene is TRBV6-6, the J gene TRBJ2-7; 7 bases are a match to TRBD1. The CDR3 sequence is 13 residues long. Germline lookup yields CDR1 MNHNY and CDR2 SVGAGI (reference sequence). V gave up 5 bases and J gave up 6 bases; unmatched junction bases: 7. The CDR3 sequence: CASSHITGVEQYF. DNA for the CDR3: TGTGCCAGCAGTCACATCACAGGGGTCGAGCAGTACTTC.

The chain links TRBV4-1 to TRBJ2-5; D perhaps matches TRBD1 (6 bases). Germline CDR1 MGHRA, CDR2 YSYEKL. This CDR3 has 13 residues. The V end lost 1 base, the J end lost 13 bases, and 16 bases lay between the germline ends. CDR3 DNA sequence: TGCGCCAGCAGCCAAGTAGGGGGACGGCAGGGGTACTTC. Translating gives CASSQVGGRQGYF.

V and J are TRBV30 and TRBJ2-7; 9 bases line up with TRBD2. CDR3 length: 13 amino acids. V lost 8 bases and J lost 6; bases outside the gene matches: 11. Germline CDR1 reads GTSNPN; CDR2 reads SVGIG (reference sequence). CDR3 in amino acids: CAGNGGRAFEQYF. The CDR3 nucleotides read TGTGCCGGAAACGGCGGGAGGGCCTTCGAGCAGTACTTC.

The CDR3: CASSRPRTEAFF. In DNA, the CDR3 is TGTGCCAGCAGCCGTCCGCGCACTGAAGCTTTCTTT. The chain has TRBV5-6 and TRBJ1-1; no reliable D call. The CDR3 loop spans 12 amino acids. In germline, CDR1 is SGHDT, CDR2 YYEEEE. Between the trimmed V and J ends, which lost 4 bases and 4 bases, there was a span of 8 bases.

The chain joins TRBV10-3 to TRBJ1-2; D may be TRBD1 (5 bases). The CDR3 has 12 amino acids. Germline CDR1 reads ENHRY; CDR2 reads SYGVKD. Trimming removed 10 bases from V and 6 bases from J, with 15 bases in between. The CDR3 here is CANSATRDGYTF. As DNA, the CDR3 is TGTGCCAACTCAGCCACCAGGGATGGCTACACCTTC.

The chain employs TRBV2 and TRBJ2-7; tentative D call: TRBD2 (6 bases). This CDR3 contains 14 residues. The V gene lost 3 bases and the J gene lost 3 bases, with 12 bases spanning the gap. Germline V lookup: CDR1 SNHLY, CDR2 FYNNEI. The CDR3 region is CASSDGGANYEQYF. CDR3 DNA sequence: TGTGCCAGCAGTGACGGCGGGGCTAACTACGAGCAGTACTTC.

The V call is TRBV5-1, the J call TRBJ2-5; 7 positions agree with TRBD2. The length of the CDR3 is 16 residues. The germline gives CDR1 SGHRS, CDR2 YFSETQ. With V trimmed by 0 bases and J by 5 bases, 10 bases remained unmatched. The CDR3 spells CASSLGGLRSEETQYF. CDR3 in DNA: TGCGCCAGCAGCTTGGGGGGACTACGGTCTGAGGAGACCCAGTACTTC. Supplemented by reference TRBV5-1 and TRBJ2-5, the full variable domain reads KAGVTQTPRYLIKTRGQQVTLSCSPISGHRSVSWYQQTPGQGLQFLFEYFSETQRNKGNFPGRFSGRQFSNSRSEMNVSTLELGDSALYLCASSLGGLRSEETQYFGPGTRLLVL.